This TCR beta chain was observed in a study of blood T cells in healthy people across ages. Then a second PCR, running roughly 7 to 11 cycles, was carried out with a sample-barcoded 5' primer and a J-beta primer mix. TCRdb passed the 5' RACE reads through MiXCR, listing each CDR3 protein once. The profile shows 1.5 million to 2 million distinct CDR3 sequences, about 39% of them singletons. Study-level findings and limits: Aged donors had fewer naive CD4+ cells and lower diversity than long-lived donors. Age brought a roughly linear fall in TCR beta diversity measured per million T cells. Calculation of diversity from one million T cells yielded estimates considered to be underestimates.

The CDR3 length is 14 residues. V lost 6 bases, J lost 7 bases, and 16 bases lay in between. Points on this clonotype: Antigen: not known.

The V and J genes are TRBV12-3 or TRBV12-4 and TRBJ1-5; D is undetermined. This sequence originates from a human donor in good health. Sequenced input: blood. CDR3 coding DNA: TGTGCCAGCAGCCCTCACGCCGATGGCCAGCCCCAGCATTTT. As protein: CASSPHADGQPQHF.